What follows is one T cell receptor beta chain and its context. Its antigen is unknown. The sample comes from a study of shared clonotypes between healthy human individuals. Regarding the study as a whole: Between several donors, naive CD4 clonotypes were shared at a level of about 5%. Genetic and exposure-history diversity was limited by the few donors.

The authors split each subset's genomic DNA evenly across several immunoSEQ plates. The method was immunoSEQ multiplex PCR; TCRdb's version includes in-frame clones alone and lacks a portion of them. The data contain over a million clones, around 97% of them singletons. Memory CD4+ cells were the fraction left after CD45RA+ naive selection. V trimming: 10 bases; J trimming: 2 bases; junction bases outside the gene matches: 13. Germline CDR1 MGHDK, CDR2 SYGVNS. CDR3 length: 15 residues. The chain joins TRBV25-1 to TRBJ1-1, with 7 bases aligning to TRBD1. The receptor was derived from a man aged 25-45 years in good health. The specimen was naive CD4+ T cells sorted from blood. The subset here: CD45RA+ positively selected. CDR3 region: CATGRNQGENTEAFF. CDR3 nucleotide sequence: TGTGCCACTGGCCGAAATCAGGGGGAAAACACTGAAGCTTTCTTT. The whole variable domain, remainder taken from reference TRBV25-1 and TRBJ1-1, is EADIYQTPRYLVIGTGKKITLECSQTMGHDKMYWYQQDPGMELHLIHYSYGVNSTEKGDLSSESTVSRIRTEHFPLTLESARPSHTSQYLCATGRNQGENTEAFFGQGTRLTVV.